One sample yielded the 24 T cell receptor beta chains listed below, sequenced in a study of blood T cell repertoires in COVID-19. Only in-frame clones appear in the TCRdb table, and some are missing; sequencing was by immunoSEQ multiplex PCR. Among some 200,000 clones listed, roughly 90% were seen once. The sample was PBMCs or T cells enriched from blood (not recorded which). Receptors were obtained from a woman in her 30s who had recovered from COVID-19.

This rearrangement joins TRBV24-1 to TRBJ2-1; TRBD1 is a possible D gene (6 bases). Germline CDR1 and CDR2: KGHDR and SFDVKD. Trimming left V 1 base short and J 9 bases short, with 15 bases between. The CDR3 covers 15 residues. This CDR3 reads CATSDLKGELLEQFF. The DNA for the CDR3 is TGTGCCACCAGTGATTTAAAGGGGGAACTCCTTGAGCAGTTCTTC.

This clone was recorded only once. The J gene is TRBJ1-1, the V gene TRBV5-5, with 8 bases that match TRBD1. The CDR3 extends over 15 amino acids. With V trimmed by 4 bases and J by 4 bases, 9 bases remained unmatched. CDR1 is SGHKS, CDR2 YYEKEE, per germline (reference sequence). The CDR3 sequence: CASSQDVDRGTEAFF. The CDR3 bases are TGTGCCAGCAGCCAAGATGTAGACAGGGGCACTGAAGCTTTCTTT.

V and J are TRBV5-1 and TRBJ2-6; unclear D gene. This CDR3 has 14 amino acids. Per the germline V gene, CDR1 is SGHRS and CDR2 is YFSETQ. Trimming cost V 4 bases and J 4 bases, with 9 bases left between them. DNA of the CDR3: TGCGCCAGCAGCCCTGGGCGCGGGGCCAACGTCCTGACTTTC. This translates into CASSPGRGANVLTF.

This chain joins TRBV3-1 (or the pseudogene TRBV3-2) and TRBJ1-1; possibly TRBD1 for D (5 bases). Trimming removed 4 bases from V and 6 bases from J, with 18 bases in between. The CDR3 is made up of 15 amino acids. CDR1 and CDR2 from the germline V gene are LGHDT and YNNKEL (reference sequence). The CDR3 DNA reads as TGTGCCAGCAGCCCCACGGGGGGAGGGGACGCTGAAGCTTTCTTT. It encodes CASSPTGGGDAEAFF.

The chain uses TRBV4-3 and TRBJ1-1; tentatively, D is TRBD1 (5 bases). The V end lost 4 bases, the J end lost 6 bases, and 18 bases lay between the germline ends. The CDR3 covers 15 residues. Germline V lookup: CDR1 LGHNA, CDR2 YSLEER. Written as DNA, the CDR3 is TGCGCCAGCAGCCTTGGAACGGGGGTAGGCGCTGAAGCTTTCTTT. Residues: CASSLGTGVGAEAFF.

V gene TRBV5-4 combines with J gene TRBJ1-1; D not resolved. Germline values: CDR1 SGHNT, CDR2 YYREEE (reference sequence). The CDR3 contains 16 residues. The V gene lost 4 bases and the J gene lost 0 bases, with 16 bases spanning the gap. This chain's CDR3 is CASSPWVGSMNTEAFF. The CDR3 nucleotides read TGTGCCAGCAGCCCCTGGGTAGGGAGTATGAACACTGAAGCTTTCTTT.

The V gene is TRBV4-2, the J gene TRBJ2-2, with 8 nucleotides matching TRBD1. Per the germline V gene, CDR1 is LGHNA and CDR2 is YNFKEQ. This CDR3 has 19 residues. J lost 3 bases, V lost 0 bases, and 12 bases had no gene match. The CDR3 DNA reads as TGTGCCAGCAGCCAAGATGAGGGTTTCGGACAGGGCTACACCGGGGAGCTGTTTTTT. Its translation is CASSQDEGFGQGYTGELFF.

This clone is a singleton in its sample. The chain carries TRBV7-2 and TRBJ1-1, with a possible D match to TRBD1 (5 bases). Germline V CDR1 and CDR2: SGHTA, FQGNSA. V was shortened by 3 bases and J by 2 bases, with 10 bases between the two germline ends. This CDR3 is 14 amino acids long. The CDR3 loop is CASSFNRINTEAFF. For the CDR3, the DNA is TGTGCCAGCAGCTTCAACAGGATTAACACTGAAGCTTTCTTT.

The V gene is TRBV19, the J gene TRBJ2-3; 8 bases line up with TRBD2. The CDR3 is made up of 17 amino acids. CDR1 and CDR2 (germline): LNHDA, SQIVND (reference sequence). With 5 bases clipped from V and 0 bases from J, the junction kept 10 bases outside the gene matches. CDR3 DNA sequence: TGTGCCAGTAGTCCCGGCGAGCGGGGGATCAGCACAGATACGCAGTATTTT. Its protein is CASSPGERGISTDTQYF.

V usage is TRBV2 and J usage is TRBJ2-7, with TRBD1 matching 10 bases. The CDR3 sequence is 14 residues long. Germline values: CDR1 SNHLY, CDR2 FYNNEI. V was clipped by 6 bases and J by 4 bases; unmatched bases: 6. CDR3 in DNA: TGTGCCAGCAGCGTCGACAGGGGGCGGTACGAGCAGTACTTC. It specifies CASSVDRGRYEQYF.

CDR3 sequence: CASSARDRGGYTF. The CDR3 region has the DNA TGTGCCAGCAGCGCCCGGGACAGGGGCGGCTACACCTTC. This chain uses TRBV9 with TRBJ1-2; 10 bases match TRBD1. This CDR3 is 13 amino acids long. V was pared by 3 bases and J by 8 bases, with 4 bases of the junction left unmatched. Germline values: CDR1 SGDLS, CDR2 YYNGEE.

This clone was recorded only once. One junction end does not reproduce the germline sequence, and a read error may be involved. V usage is TRBV15 and J usage is TRBJ2-3; D ambiguous. Per germline, CDR1 LNHNV and CDR2 YYDKDF (reference sequence). This CDR3 contains 16 residues. CDR3 region: CATSRDLAVSTNTQYF. CDR3 DNA: TGTGCCACCAGCAGAGATCTGGCGGTGAGCACAAATACGCAGTATTTT.

Here the CDR3 DNA reads TGTGCCAGCAGCGCGGTGCACTCTGGGGCCAACGTCCTGACTTTC. This translates into CASSAVHSGANVLTF. The chain combines TRBV7-3 with TRBJ2-6; D gene unclear. CDR1 and CDR2 from the germline V gene are SGHTA and FQGTGA. This CDR3 comprises 15 residues. Trimming removed 5 bases at V and 0 bases at J, with 8 bases between.

The chain links TRBV30 to TRBJ1-2, with 10 bases fitting TRBD1. Germline trimming cut 7 bases from V and 6 bases from J; bases unmatched to any gene: 5. This CDR3 is 12 amino acids long. From germline, CDR1 is GTSNPN and CDR2 SVGIG (reference sequence). The CDR3 DNA reads TGTGCCTCCATGGACAGGGGGGATGGCTACACCTTC. Translated: CASMDRGDGYTF.

V and J are TRBV12-5 and TRBJ2-1, with D unresolved. The germline V and J ends were trimmed by 6 bases and 9 bases, with 6 bases remaining between them. The germline gives CDR1 LGHNT, CDR2 FRNRAP. This CDR3 has 10 amino acids. Here the CDR3 DNA reads TGTGCTAGTGGGGTTAGTGAGCAGTTCTTC. Its translation is CASGVSEQFF. The variable domain in full, with the rest retrieved from reference TRBV12-5 and TRBJ2-1, is DARVTQTPRHKVTEMGQEVTMRCQPILGHNTVFWYRQTMMQGLELLAYFRNRAPLDDSGMPKDRFSAEMPDATLATLKIQPSEPRDSAVYFCASGVSEQFFGPGTRLTVL.

This rearrangement joins TRBV5-1 to TRBJ2-1; 11 nucleotides align to TRBD2. With V trimmed by 4 bases and J by 3 bases, 3 bases remained unmatched. CDR1 SGHRS and CDR2 YFSETQ come from the germline V gene. The CDR3 spans 15 residues. For the CDR3, the DNA is TGCGCCAGCAGCCTAGCGGGGGGAGACTACAATGAGCAGTTCTTC. Encoded protein: CASSLAGGDYNEQFF.

The genes are TRBV29-1 and TRBJ2-5, with TRBD2 matching 8 bases. V lost 8 bases to trimming and J lost 0 bases; unmatched junction nucleotides: 8. This CDR3 is 14 amino acids long. Germline-derived CDR1 and CDR2 are SQVTM and ANQGSEA. The CDR3 DNA reads TGCAGCTCAAGACTAGCGAGTAACCAAGAGACCCAGTACTTC. It specifies CSSRLASNQETQYF.

The V call is TRBV5-1, the J call TRBJ2-7; perhaps TRBD1 as D (5 bases). The germline gives CDR1 SGHRS, CDR2 YFSETQ. V lost 4 bases and J lost 0, with 11 bases in between. The CDR3 is 14 amino acids. CDR3 bases: TGCGCCAGCAGCCTCGGACACGTCTCCTACGAGCAGTACTTC. Amino acids: CASSLGHVSYEQYF.

This clone has only a few counts. The chain carries TRBV7-2 and TRBJ1-2; 7 nucleotides align to TRBD1. The J segment lost 8 bases and the V segment lost 3 bases, leaving 6 bases of the junction unmatched. Germline CDR1 SGHTA, CDR2 FQGNSA. CDR3 size: 13 residues. The CDR3 spells CASSFWTGGGYTF. CDR3 nucleotides: TGTGCCAGCAGCTTTTGGACAGGTGGGGGCTACACCTTC.

This chain joins TRBV5-5 and TRBJ2-7; D remains unclear. CDR1 and CDR2 (germline): SGHKS, YYEKEE (reference sequence). CDR3 size: 11 residues. V lost 3 bases and J lost 3, with 4 bases in between. CDR3 in DNA: TGTGCCAGCAGCTACAGCTACGAGCAGTACTTC. Encoded protein: CASSYSYEQYF. Drawing the rest from reference TRBV5-5 and TRBJ2-7, the complete variable domain is DAGVTQSPTHLIKTRGQQVTLRCSPISGHKSVSWYQQVLGQGPQFIFQYYEKEERGRGNFPDRFSARQFPNYSSELNVNALLLGDSALYLCASSYSYEQYFGPGTRLTVT.

The chain has TRBV6-5 and TRBJ2-5; 7 positions match TRBD2. The CDR3 is made up of 15 amino acids. Trimming took 5 bases from V and 5 from J; bases not matched to a gene: 11. The germline CDR1 and CDR2 sequences are MNHEY and SVGAGI. The CDR3 DNA is TGTGCCAGCAGTCTAGCGGCGACGGTTCGTGAGACCCAGTACTTC. Its protein product is CASSLAATVRETQYF.

The J gene is TRBJ2-1, the V gene TRBV28, with D possibly TRBD1 on 6 matching bases. Germline V lookup: CDR1 MDHEN, CDR2 SYDVKM. CDR3 length: 17 residues. V was shortened by 5 bases and J by 0 bases, with 17 bases between the two germline ends. Here the CDR3 DNA reads TGTGCCAGCAGTACCAGCCAGGGGATCAGCTCCTACAATGAGCAGTTCTTC. This encodes CASSTSQGISSYNEQFF.

The DNA of the CDR3 is TGTGCCAGCAGACGGACAGGGCTCATGAACACTGAAGCTTTCTTT. Translation gives CASRRTGLMNTEAFF. The chain joins TRBV28 to TRBJ1-1, with 8 bases matching TRBD1. Germline V gene lookup returns CDR1 MDHEN and CDR2 SYDVKM. This CDR3 spans 15 amino acids. V was pared by 6 bases and J by 0 bases, with 6 bases of the junction left unmatched.

On this clone itself: Other nucleotide sequences in the sample specify the same CDR3. The chain recombines TRBV24-1 with TRBJ1-2, with 9 bases that match TRBD1. Germline values: CDR1 KGHDR, CDR2 SFDVKD. CDR3 length: 12 amino acids. The V segment lost 8 bases and the J segment 5 bases; nucleotides outside the gene matches: 2. CDR3 sequence reads: CATTGTGYGYTF. CDR3 bases: TGTGCCACCACGGGGACAGGGTATGGCTACACCTTC.